Listed here is a single TCR beta chain. Recovery among Cohort 3 donors was established by two negative PCRs, clearance, or symptom resolution. This specimen comes from a study of blood T cell repertoires in COVID-19. Study-wide context: COVID-19 samples from acute and convalescent phases originated in the United States, Italy and Spain.

In the original analysis: The authors estimated nucleated cell counts from reference gene primer amplification. Some clones are missing from TCRdb's copy, which holds only in-frame ones; the method was immunoSEQ multiplex PCR. Clone size and V and J calls were adopted from that table, with D and trimming inferred from the DNA. Of around 210,000 clones listed, roughly 90% are singletons. The clonotype was recovered from a woman aged 18-29 years who had recovered from COVID-19. Sequencing was performed on PBMCs or T cells enriched from blood (not recorded which).

The CDR3 protein is CASRPGLAGAWQFF. In DNA, the CDR3 is TGTGCCAGTAGGCCGGGACTAGCGGGGGCCTGGCAGTTCTTC. The chain couples TRBV19 to TRBJ2-1, with 14 bases aligning to TRBD2. Germline V gene data show CDR1 as LNHDA and CDR2 as SQIVND (reference sequence). Germline trimming cut 6 bases from V and 12 bases from J; bases unmatched to any gene: 7. The CDR3 is made up of 14 amino acids. Together with reference TRBV19 and TRBJ2-1, the CDR3 gives the full variable domain: DGGITQSPKYLFRKEGQNVTLSCEQNLNHDAMYWYRQDPGQGLRLIYYSQIVNDFQKGDIAEGYSVSREKKESFPLTVTSAQKNPTAFYLCASRPGLAGAWQFFGPGTRLTVL.